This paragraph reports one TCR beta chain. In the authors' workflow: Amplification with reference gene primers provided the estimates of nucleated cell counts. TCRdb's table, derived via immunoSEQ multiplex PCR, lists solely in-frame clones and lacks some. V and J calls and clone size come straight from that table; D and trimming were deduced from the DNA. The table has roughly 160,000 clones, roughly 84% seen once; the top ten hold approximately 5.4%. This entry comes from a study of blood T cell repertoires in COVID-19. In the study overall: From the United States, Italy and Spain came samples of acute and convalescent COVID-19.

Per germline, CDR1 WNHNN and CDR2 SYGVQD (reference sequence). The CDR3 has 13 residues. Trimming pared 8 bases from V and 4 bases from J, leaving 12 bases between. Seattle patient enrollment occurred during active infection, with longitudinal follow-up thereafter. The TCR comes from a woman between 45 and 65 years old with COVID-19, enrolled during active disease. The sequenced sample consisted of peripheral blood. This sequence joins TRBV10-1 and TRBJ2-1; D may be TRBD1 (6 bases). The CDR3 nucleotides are TGCGCCAGCCAGGACAGTATTTACAATGAGCAGTTCTTC. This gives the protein CASQDSIYNEQFF.